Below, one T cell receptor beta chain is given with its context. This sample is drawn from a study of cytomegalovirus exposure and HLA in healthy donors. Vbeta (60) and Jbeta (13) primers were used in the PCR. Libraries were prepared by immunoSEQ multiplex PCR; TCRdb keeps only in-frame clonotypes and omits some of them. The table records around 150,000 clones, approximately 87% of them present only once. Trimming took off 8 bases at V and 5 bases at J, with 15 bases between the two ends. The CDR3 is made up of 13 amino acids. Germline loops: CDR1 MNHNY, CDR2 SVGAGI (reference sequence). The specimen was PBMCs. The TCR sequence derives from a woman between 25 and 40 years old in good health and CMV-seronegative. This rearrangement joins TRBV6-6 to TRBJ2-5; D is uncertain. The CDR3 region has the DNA TGTGCCAGCTCCTTATCCGGGTTCGAGACCCAGTACTTC. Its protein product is CASSLSGFETQYF.